Detailed here is one TCR beta chain. Its target is not known. The data derive from a study of early stage breast cancer tumors. In the study overall: The ER+/PR+/HER2- tumors included eight ductal and a few lobular carcinomas. Notes on the study in general: Compared with adjacent normal breast tissue, tumors showed roughly 2.4-fold greater T cell density and higher clonality.

Sequenced by immunoSEQ multiplex PCR; TCRdb stores in-frame clones only, minus some. The sample holds 28,000 or so clones; more than 65% are singletons and the top ten take 4.5% to 5%. CDR3 size: 14 residues. Trimming shortened V by 4 bases and J by 1 base, and 10 bases separated the two germline ends. Germline loops: CDR1 LGHNA, CDR2 YNFKEQ. The sequence came from a person aged 40-50 years with breast cancer. The sequenced sample consisted of blood. This chain joins TRBV4-2 and TRBJ1-1; no firm D call. Here the CDR3 DNA reads TGTGCCAGCAGCCTAGTTGGGCGGAACACTGAAGCTTTCTTT. Amino acids: CASSLVGRNTEAFF.